Listed below are T cell receptor beta chains from one sample, sequenced in a study of molecular identifiers for immune sequencing clone quantification. TCRdb reanalysed the PCR reads using MiXCR and keeps one entry per CDR3 protein. The profile covers about 640,000 distinct CDR3 sequences, with 15% to 20% appearing a single time and 0.85% taken by the ten largest. The sequencing sample was made of naive CD8+ T cells from blood, with Jurkat cell RNA spiked in. The origin of the receptors is a human donor in good health. Some libraries in this study had Jurkat cell RNA spiked in. The CDR3 runs from the conserved cysteine through the conserved F or W. A D gene is named only where the DNA matches it firmly. Expanded clones get a size class; other rows say once, few or many, or leave the size out.

D: .
J: TRBJ2-5
V: TRBV30
size: .
CDR3: CAWREGGVETQYF
DNA: TGTGCCTGGAGGGAAGGGGGAGTAGAGACCCAGTACTTC

D: .
J: TRBJ1-1
V: TRBV27
size: many
CDR3: CASRTGLEAFF
DNA: TGTGCCAGCAGGACGGGGCTTGAAGCTTTCTTT

D: TRBD1
J: TRBJ1-2
V: TRBV5-5
size: few
CDR3: CASSLGQGLVGYTF
DNA: TGTGCCAGCAGCTTAGGACAGGGGCTCGTCGGCTACACCTTC

D: TRBD1
J: TRBJ2-1
V: TRBV11-2
size: few
CDR3: CASSFNDRGPHNEQFF
DNA: TGTGCCAGCAGCTTCAACGACAGGGGGCCACACAATGAGCAGTTCTTC

D: .
J: TRBJ2-7
V: TRBV20-1
size: few
CDR3: CSARDLGEYEQYF
DNA: TGCAGTGCTAGAGATTTAGGAGAGTACGAGCAGTACTTC

D: TRBD1
J: TRBJ1-4
V: TRBV2
size: many
CDR3: CASRPQGNQDEKLFF
DNA: TGTGCCAGCAGACCACAGGGGAACCAGGATGAAAAACTGTTTTTT

D: .
J: TRBJ2-4
V: TRBV30
size: many
CDR3: CAWSVGIGRSQKQYF
DNA: TGTGCCTGGAGTGTAGGGATTGGCAGGAGCCAAAAACAGTACTTC

D: TRBD2
J: TRBJ2-2
V: TRBV7-6
size: .
CDR3: CASSPPFGGTANTGELFF
DNA: TGTGCCAGCAGCCCCCCTTTCGGGGGGACTGCGAACACCGGGGAGCTGTTTTTT

D: .
J: TRBJ1-1
V: TRBV6-2/TRBV6-3
size: few
CDR3: CASNHGGQNTEAFF
DNA: TGTGCCAGCAATCATGGGGGACAGAACACTGAAGCTTTCTTT

D: TRBD2
J: TRBJ2-3
V: TRBV5-1
size: many
CDR3: CASSPRTSGLTDTQYF
DNA: TGCGCCAGCAGCCCAAGGACTAGCGGACTAACAGATACGCAGTATTTT

D: .
J: TRBJ1-2
V: TRBV20-1
size: .
CDR3: CSAREPMGGDYGYTF
DNA: TGCAGTGCTAGAGAGCCCATGGGAGGAGACTATGGCTACACCTTC